What follows is one T cell receptor beta chain and its context. Its antigen is currently unknown. Sequence at one end of the junction differs from germline and may be a read error. This record belongs to a study of blood T cells in healthy people across ages. Study findings and constraints: Per-million-T-cell TCR beta diversity fell roughly linearly with age. The study found TCR beta diversity correlated strongly with naive T cell percentage. Expanded clonotype shifts may have been confounded, as the donors had an unknown CMV status.

Germline CDR1 and CDR2: SEHNR and FQNEAQ (reference sequence). The CDR3 covers 14 residues. A second about 6 to 11 cycle PCR used barcoded and J-beta primers. MiXCR was run by TCRdb on the 5' RACE reads, yielding one entry per CDR3 protein. This sample has 1.4 million to 1.5 million distinct CDR3 sequences, with 42% found just once. The study drew donors from healthy Caucasian individuals in Russia aged roughly 6 to 95. Sequencing was performed on blood. The chain links TRBV7-9 to TRBJ2-1; D may be TRBD2 (6 bases). The TCR originated in a woman aged 18-29 years in good health. The CDR3 region has the DNA TGTGCCAGCAGCCCCCGGGACTCCCACAATGAGCAGTTCTTC. Its translation: CASSPRDSHNEQFF.